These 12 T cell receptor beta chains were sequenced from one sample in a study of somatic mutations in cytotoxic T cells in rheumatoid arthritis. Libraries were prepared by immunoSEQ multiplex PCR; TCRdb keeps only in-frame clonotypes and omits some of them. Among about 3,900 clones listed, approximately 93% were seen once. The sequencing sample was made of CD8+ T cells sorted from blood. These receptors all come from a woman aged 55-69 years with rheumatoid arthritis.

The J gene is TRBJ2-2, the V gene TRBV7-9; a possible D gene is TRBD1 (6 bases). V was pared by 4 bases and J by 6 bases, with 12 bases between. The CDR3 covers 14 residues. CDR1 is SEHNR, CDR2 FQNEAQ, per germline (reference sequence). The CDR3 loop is CASSSHQGPGELFF. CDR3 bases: TGTGCCAGCAGCTCCCATCAGGGGCCCGGGGAGCTGTTTTTT.

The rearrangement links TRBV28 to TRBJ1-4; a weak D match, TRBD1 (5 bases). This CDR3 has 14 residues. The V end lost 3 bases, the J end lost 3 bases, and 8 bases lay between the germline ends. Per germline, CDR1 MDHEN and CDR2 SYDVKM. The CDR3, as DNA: TGTGCCAGCAGTTTTACAGGCGCTAATGAAAAACTGTTTTTT. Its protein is CASSFTGANEKLFF.

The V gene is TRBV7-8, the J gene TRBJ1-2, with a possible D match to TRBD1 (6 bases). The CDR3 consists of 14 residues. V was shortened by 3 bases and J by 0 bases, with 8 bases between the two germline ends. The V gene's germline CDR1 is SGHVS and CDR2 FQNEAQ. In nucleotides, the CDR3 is TGTGCCAGCAGCTTGGACAGTTCTAACTATGGCTACACCTTC. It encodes CASSLDSSNYGYTF.

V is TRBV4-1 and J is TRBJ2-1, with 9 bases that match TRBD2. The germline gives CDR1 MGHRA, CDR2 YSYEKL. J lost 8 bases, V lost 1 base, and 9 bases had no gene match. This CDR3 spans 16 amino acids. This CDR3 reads CASSQAGAGGSDEQFF. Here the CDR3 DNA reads TGCGCCAGCAGCCAAGCGGGAGCGGGAGGCTCAGATGAGCAGTTCTTC.

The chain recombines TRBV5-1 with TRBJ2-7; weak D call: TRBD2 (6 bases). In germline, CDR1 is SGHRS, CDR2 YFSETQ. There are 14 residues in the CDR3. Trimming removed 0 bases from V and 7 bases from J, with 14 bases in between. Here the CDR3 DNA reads TGCGCCAGCAGCTTGGGGACCGGGGAGGAGGAGCAGTACGTC. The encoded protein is CASSLGTGEEEQYV.

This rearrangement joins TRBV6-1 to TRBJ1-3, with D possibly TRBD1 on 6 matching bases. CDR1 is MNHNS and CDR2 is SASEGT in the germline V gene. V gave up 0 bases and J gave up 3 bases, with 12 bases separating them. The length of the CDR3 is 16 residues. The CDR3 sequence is CASSEANRDLGNTIYF. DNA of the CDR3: TGTGCCAGCAGTGAAGCCAACAGGGACCTTGGAAACACCATATATTTT.

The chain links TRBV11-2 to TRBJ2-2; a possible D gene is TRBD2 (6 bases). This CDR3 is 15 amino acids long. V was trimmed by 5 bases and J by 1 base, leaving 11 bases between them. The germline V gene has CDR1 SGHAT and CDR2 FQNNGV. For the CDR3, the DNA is TGTGCCAGCAGCCCCCGGGGAGGGAACACCGGGGAGCTGTTTTTT. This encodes CASSPRGGNTGELFF.

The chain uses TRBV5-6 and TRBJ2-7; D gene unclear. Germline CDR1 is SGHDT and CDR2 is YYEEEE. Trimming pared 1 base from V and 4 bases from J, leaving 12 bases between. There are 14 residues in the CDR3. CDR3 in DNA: TGTGCCAGCAGCTTGCGAACAGTTCATTACGAGCAGTACGTC. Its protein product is CASSLRTVHYEQYV.

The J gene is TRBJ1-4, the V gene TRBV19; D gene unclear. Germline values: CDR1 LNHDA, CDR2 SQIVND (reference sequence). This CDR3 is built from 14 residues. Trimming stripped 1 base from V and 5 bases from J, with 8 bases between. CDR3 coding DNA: TGTGCCAGTAGTATAGGACTTTGGAATGAAAAACTGTTTTTT. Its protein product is CASSIGLWNEKLFF. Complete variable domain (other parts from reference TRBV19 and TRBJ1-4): DGGITQSPKYLFRKEGQNVTLSCEQNLNHDAMYWYRQDPGQGLRLIYYSQIVNDFQKGDIAEGYSVSREKKESFPLTVTSAQKNPTAFYLCASSIGLWNEKLFFGSGTQLSVL.

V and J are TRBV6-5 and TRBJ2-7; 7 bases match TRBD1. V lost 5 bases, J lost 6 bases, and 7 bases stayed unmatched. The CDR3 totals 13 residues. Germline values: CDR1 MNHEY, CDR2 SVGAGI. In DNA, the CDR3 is TGTGCCAGCAGTACAAAGGGGGCCGGCGAGCAGTACGTC. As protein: CASSTKGAGEQYV.

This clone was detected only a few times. The CDR3 spells CASSPLAGGWSGEQYV. As DNA, the CDR3 is TGTGCCAGCAGTCCACTAGCGGGGGGCTGGTCTGGCGAGCAGTACGTC. The rearrangement uses TRBV27 and TRBJ2-7; TRBD2 aligns across 12 bases. V lost 5 bases, J lost 6 bases, and 11 bases stayed unmatched. There are 16 residues in the CDR3. The germline V gene has CDR1 MNHEY and CDR2 SMNVEV (reference sequence).

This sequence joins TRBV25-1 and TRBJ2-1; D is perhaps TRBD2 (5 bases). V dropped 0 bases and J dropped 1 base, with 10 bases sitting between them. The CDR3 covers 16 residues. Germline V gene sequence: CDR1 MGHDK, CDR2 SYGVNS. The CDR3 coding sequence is TGTGCCAGCAGTGAATACCCTAGCATATCCTACAATGAGCAGTTCTTC. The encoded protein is CASSEYPSISYNEQFF. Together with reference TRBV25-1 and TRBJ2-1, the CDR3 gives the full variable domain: EADIYQTPRYLVIGTGKKITLECSQTMGHDKMYWYQQDPGMELHLIHYSYGVNSTEKGDLSSESTVSRIRTEHFPLTLESARPSHTSQYLCASSEYPSISYNEQFFGPGTRLTVL.